Below, 6 T cell receptor beta chains from the same sample are listed, as sequenced in a study of early T cells in non-severe SARS-CoV-2 infection. TCRdb re-called the 5' RACE reads with MiXCR, one entry per CDR3 protein. Of 55,000 to 75,000 distinct CDR3 sequences listed, approximately 7.7% are singletons. Sequencing was done on a sample of whole blood. Source of these receptors: an adult who was a healthcare worker with PCR-confirmed SARS-CoV-2 infection or an uninfected control (not recorded which).

This clonotype occurred many times. The V gene is TRBV28, the J gene TRBJ2-3; D might be TRBD1 or TRBD2, each matching 5 bases. Germline CDR1 MDHEN, CDR2 SYDVKM. V was pared by 4 bases and J by 2 bases, with 16 bases between. The CDR3 spans 16 residues. The CDR3 region has the DNA TGTGCCAGCAGTTCTACCGGGACGGCCTTCACAGATACGCAGTATTTT. Translating it yields CASSSTGTAFTDTQYF.

This clonotype came up a few times. V usage is TRBV28 and J usage is TRBJ1-1, with D possibly matching TRBD1 (5 bases). This CDR3 is built from 12 residues. V lost 7 bases and J lost 5, with 11 bases in between. The germline gives CDR1 MDHEN, CDR2 SYDVKM. The CDR3 DNA sequence: TGTGCCAGCATTGCATGGGGGACTGAAGCTTTCTTT. Amino acids: CASIAWGTEAFF.

This chain connects TRBV20-1 to TRBJ1-2; D remains ambiguous. CDR3 length equals 13 residues. Deletions cut 0 bases from V and 5 bases from J, with 10 bases between. CDR1 is DFQATT, CDR2 SNEGSKA, per germline (reference sequence). DNA of the CDR3: TGCAGTGCTAGAGATCCGATTGGGTATGGCTACACCTTC. The encoded protein is CSARDPIGYGYTF.

This chain uses TRBV7-8 with TRBJ2-7, with no clear D. V was trimmed by 3 bases and J by 2 bases, leaving 14 bases between them. Germline lookup yields CDR1 SGHVS and CDR2 FQNEAQ. The CDR3 consists of 15 residues. The CDR3 nucleotides read TGTGCCAGCAGCTTGACCTATAGCCTTCCCTACGAGCAGTACTTC. This encodes CASSLTYSLPYEQYF.

This clonotype showed up many times. This chain joins TRBV20-1 and TRBJ2-7; no firm D call. The CDR3 extends over 14 amino acids. Germline CDR1 reads DFQATT; CDR2 reads SNEGSKA (reference sequence). The germline V and J ends were trimmed by 3 bases and 0 bases, with 12 bases remaining between them. The CDR3 nucleotides are TGCAGTGCTAGTCGAGCTCAGAGCTCCTACGAGCAGTACTTC. Encoded protein: CSASRAQSSYEQYF.

This chain uses TRBV10-3 with TRBJ2-7, with 10 nucleotides matching TRBD2. The V gene's germline CDR1 is ENHRY and CDR2 SYGVKD. V lost 4 bases to trimming and J lost 11 bases; unmatched junction nucleotides: 8. The CDR3 covers 13 residues. The chain's CDR3 is CAISALAGEEKYF. The CDR3 region has the DNA TGTGCCATCAGTGCGCTAGCGGGGGAAGAGAAGTACTTC.